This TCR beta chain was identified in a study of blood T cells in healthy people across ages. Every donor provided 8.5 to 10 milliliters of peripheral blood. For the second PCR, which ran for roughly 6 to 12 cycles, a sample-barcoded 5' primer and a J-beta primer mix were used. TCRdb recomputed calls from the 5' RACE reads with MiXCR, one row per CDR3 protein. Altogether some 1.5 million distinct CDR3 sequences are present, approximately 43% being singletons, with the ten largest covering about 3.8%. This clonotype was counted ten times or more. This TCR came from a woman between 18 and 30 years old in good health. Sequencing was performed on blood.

CDR3 bases: TGTGCCAGCAGTTCCCTGGAAGAGACCCAGTACTTC. The encoded protein is CASSSLEETQYF. The chain links TRBV11-2 to TRBJ2-5; no clear D. This CDR3 is built from 12 residues. Trimming took 6 bases from V and 3 from J, leaving 8 bases between them. Germline loops: CDR1 SGHAT, CDR2 FQNNGV.